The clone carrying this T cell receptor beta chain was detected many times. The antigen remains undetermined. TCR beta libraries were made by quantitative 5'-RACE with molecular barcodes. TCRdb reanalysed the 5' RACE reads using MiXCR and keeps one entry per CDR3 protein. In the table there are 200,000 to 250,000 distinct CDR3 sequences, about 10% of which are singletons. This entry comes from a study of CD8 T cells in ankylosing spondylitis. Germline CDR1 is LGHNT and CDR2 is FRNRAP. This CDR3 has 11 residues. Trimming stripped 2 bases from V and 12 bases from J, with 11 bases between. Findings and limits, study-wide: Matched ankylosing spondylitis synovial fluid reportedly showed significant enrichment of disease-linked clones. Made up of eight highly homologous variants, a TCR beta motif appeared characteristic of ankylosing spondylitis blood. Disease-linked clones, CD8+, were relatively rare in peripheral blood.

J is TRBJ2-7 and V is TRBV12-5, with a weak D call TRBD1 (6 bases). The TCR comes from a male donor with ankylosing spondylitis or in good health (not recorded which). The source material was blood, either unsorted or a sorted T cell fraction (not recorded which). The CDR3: CASGLLGHTYF. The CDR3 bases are TGTGCTAGTGGTTTGCTGGGACACACGTACTTC.